The subject of this entry is one T cell receptor beta chain. The target antigen is unknown. Germline V gene sequence: CDR1 KGHDR, CDR2 SFDVKD. The CDR3 has 15 residues. Trimming took off 9 bases at V and 4 bases at J, with 17 bases between the two ends. This table comes from immunoSEQ multiplex PCR, and its TCRdb copy is limited to in-frame clones, with some not included. The sample lists fewer than 250,000 clones; 85% to 95% were seen once. This specimen belongs to a study of T cell responses to AZD1222 COVID-19 vaccine. Overall study findings and caveats: Rises in breadth and depth of Spike-specific TCRs came after two AZD1222 doses.

The rearrangement uses TRBV24-1 and TRBJ2-2; D gene ambiguous. This specimen was peripheral blood, taken on day 0 of AZD1222 vaccination. This TCR came from an adult in good health. The CDR3 nucleotides read TGTGCCACCGGCCCCCCCGGGCGTAGCACCGGGGAGCTGTTTTTT. It encodes CATGPPGRSTGELFF.